The rows below give T cell receptor beta chains drawn from one sample of a study of T-cell memory formation after mild COVID-19. MiXCR, applied by TCRdb to the 5' RACE reads, yields one record per CDR3 protein. The table records 350,000 to 550,000 distinct CDR3 sequences, approximately 18% of them present only once. The sequencing sample was made of PBMCs or a T cell subset sorted from them (not recorded which). These receptors came from a man younger than 35 who had mild COVID-19 (a few samples of this study predate the infection). Cell type and time point are not known. Both conserved end residues are part of each CDR3. A D gene is named only where the DNA matches it firmly. The size field is filled for only some rows; it gives once, few, many or a size class.

.	.	TRBV7-2	TRBJ1-3	CASSLDGLNSGNTIYF	TGTGCCAGCAGCTTAGACGGTCTGAACTCTGGAAACACCATATATTTT
few	.	TRBV18	TRBJ2-1	CASSIMTGWMDEQFF	TGTGCCAGCTCAATTATGACAGGATGGATGGATGAGCAGTTCTTC
.	.	TRBV6-5	TRBJ1-6	CASSPGRVNSPLHF	TGTGCCAGCAGTCCCGGGAGGGTCAATTCACCCCTCCACTTT
few	TRBD2	TRBV20-1	TRBJ2-1	CSARKGSSGGPNEQFF	TGCAGTGCTCGTAAAGGGTCTAGCGGGGGACCCAATGAGCAGTTCTTC
few	TRBD2	TRBV2	TRBJ2-1	CASEGLAGGNEQFF	TGTGCCAGCGAAGGACTAGCGGGGGGGAATGAGCAGTTCTTC
few	TRBD2	TRBV6-5	TRBJ2-1	CASSYSRPGGNEQFF	TGTGCCAGCAGTTACTCTAGGCCGGGGGGCAATGAGCAGTTCTTC
.	TRBD2	TRBV5-1	TRBJ2-3	CASLPTSGGLGDTQYF	TGCGCCAGCTTACCGACTAGCGGGGGGTTGGGAGATACGCAGTATTTT
.	.	TRBV5-1	TRBJ1-2	CASSLAPGGAENYGYTF	TGCGCCAGCAGCTTGGCACCGGGCGGCGCCGAAAACTATGGCTACACCTTC
few	.	TRBV5-1	TRBJ2-7	CASSLEWVSYEQYF	TGCGCCAGCAGCTTGGAGTGGGTCTCCTACGAGCAGTACTTC
.	.	TRBV2	TRBJ1-2	CATAGTSSNYGYTF	TGTGCCACAGCCGGGACATCCTCCAACTATGGCTACACCTTC
.	.	TRBV5-1	TRBJ1-1	CASSLARTTEAFF	TGCGCCAGCAGCTTGGCCCGGACCACTGAAGCTTTCTTT
once	.	TRBV18	TRBJ1-1	CASSRINSGEAVF	TGTGCCAGCTCCCGGATCAATAGCGGAGAAGCTGTCTTT
few	.	TRBV6-5	TRBJ1-1	CASSYSARSAVEAFF	TGTGCCAGCAGTTACTCGGCGAGGTCGGCCGTTGAAGCTTTCTTT
.	.	TRBV10-3	TRBJ1-1	CAISESTRGRTEAFF	TGTGCCATCAGTGAGTCGACCCGGGGAAGGACTGAAGCTTTCTTT
.	.	TRBV2	TRBJ2-7	CASGIVSEQYF	TGTGCCAGCGGAATTGTATCCGAGCAGTACTTC
.	.	TRBV7-9	TRBJ1-1	CASSLGALNTEALF	TGTGCCAGCAGCTTGGGGGCCTTGAACACTGAAGCTTTATTT
.	TRBD1	TRBV29-1	TRBJ1-1	CSVDRGRTEAFF	TGCAGCGTTGACAGGGGGCGGACTGAAGCTTTCTTT
once	.	TRBV4-3	TRBJ1-6	CASSQDRAGSSHLHF	TGCGCCAGCAGCCAAGATCGGGCGGGAAGTTCACACCTCCACTTT
few	TRBD1	TRBV6-5	TRBJ1-1	CASSYDRVNTEAFF	TGTGCCAGCAGTTATGACAGGGTCAACACTGAAGCTTTCTTT
.	.	TRBV5-5	TRBJ1-1	CASRRNREGTEAFF	TGTGCCAGCAGACGAAACAGGGAGGGCACTGAAGCTTTCTTT
.	.	TRBV11-2	TRBJ2-3	CASSLDPARRYF	TGTGCCAGCAGCTTAGATCCGGCTAGGAGGTATTTT
few	TRBD1	TRBV5-1	TRBJ2-2	CASSRGTGYSTGELFF	TGCGCCAGCAGCCGAGGGACAGGGTATTCGACCGGGGAGCTGTTTTTT
few	.	TRBV4-3	TRBJ1-1	CASSRNENTEAFF	TGCGCCAGCAGCCGGAATGAGAACACTGAAGCTTTCTTT
few	.	TRBV7-2	TRBJ2-5	CASSLGFTSETQYF	TGTGCCAGCAGCTTAGGATTTACGAGCGAGACCCAGTACTTC
few	.	TRBV15	TRBJ2-2	CATSMQTNTGELFF	TGTGCCACCAGCATGCAGACGAACACCGGGGAGCTGTTTTTT
few	TRBD2	TRBV12-3/TRBV12-4	TRBJ2-3	CASRQSGGADTQYF	TGTGCCAGCAGGCAATCGGGGGGGGCAGATACGCAGTATTTT
.	.	TRBV12-3/TRBV12-4	TRBJ1-2	CASSSAGSLNYGYTF	TGTGCCAGCAGTTCAGCAGGGTCATTGAACTATGGCTACACCTTC
few	.	TRBV28	TRBJ2-4	CASSLKSGIGKNIQYF	TGTGCCAGCAGTTTAAAATCAGGGATCGGCAAAAACATTCAGTACTTC
few	TRBD2	TRBV6-5	TRBJ2-5	CASSYGSGGLRETQYF	TGTGCCAGCAGTTACGGTAGCGGGGGGCTTAGAGAGACCCAGTACTTC
few	TRBD2	TRBV5-6	TRBJ2-7	CASSGTSGVYEQYF	TGTGCCAGCTCCGGGACTAGCGGGGTCTACGAGCAGTACTTC
many	.	TRBV7-2	TRBJ2-1	CASSPSWVSDEQFF	TGTGCCAGCAGCCCTTCTTGGGTTAGCGATGAGCAGTTCTTC
.	.	TRBV20-1	TRBJ1-6	CSARYGRDSPLHF	TGCAGTGCTAGATACGGGCGGGATTCACCCCTCCACTTT
few	.	TRBV20-1	TRBJ1-1	CSASGFPGTGGAEAFF	TGCAGTGCCAGCGGATTTCCCGGGACGGGAGGGGCTGAAGCTTTCTTT
few	TRBD1	TRBV5-1	TRBJ1-2	CASSTRGGQGDGYTF	TGCGCCAGCAGCACCCGTGGGGGACAGGGGGACGGCTACACCTTC
many	.	TRBV7-6	TRBJ1-1	CASSPQGYTEAFF	TGTGCCAGCAGCCCACAGGGATACACTGAAGCTTTCTTT
few	.	TRBV7-2	TRBJ2-3	CASSFRYTSDTQYF	TGTGCCAGCAGCTTTCGCTACACTTCGGATACGCAGTATTTT
few	TRBD1	TRBV28	TRBJ2-1	CASSLLRDRGYNEQFF	TGTGCCAGCAGTTTACTCCGGGACAGGGGCTACAATGAGCAGTTCTTC
.	.	TRBV15	TRBJ1-1	CATSREVDTEAFF	TGTGCCACCAGCAGAGAGGTGGACACTGAAGCTTTCTTT
.	TRBD2	TRBV7-2	TRBJ2-3	CASTRTSAPDTQYF	TGTGCCAGCACCCGGACTAGCGCCCCAGATACGCAGTATTTT
many	.	TRBV6-5	TRBJ1-5	CASSPRGNQPQHF	TGCGCCAGCAGCCCTAGGGGCAATCAGCCCCAGCATTTT
.	.	TRBV5-6	TRBJ2-7	CASSLPGLGYYEQYF	TGTGCCAGCAGCTTACCGGGACTGGGTTATTACGAGCAGTACTTC
.	.	TRBV4-3	TRBJ2-7	CASSQGVAGPYEQYF	TGCGCCAGCAGCCAAGGGGTCGCAGGGCCCTACGAGCAGTACTTC
.	.	TRBV29-1	TRBJ2-7	CSAVEGDPYEQYF	TGCAGCGCCGTGGAGGGGGACCCCTACGAGCAGTACTTC